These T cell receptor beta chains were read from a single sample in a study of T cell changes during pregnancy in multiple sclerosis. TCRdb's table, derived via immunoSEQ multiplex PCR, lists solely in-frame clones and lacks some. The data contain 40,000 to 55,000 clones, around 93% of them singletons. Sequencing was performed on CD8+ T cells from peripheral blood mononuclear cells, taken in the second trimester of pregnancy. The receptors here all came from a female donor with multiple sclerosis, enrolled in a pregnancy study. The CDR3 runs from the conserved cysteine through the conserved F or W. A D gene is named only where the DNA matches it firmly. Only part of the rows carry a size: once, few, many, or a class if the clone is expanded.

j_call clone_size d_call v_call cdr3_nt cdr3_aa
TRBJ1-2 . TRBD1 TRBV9 TGTGCCAGCAGCGTAGTTCAGGGGGCTAATGACCTTGAGGGCTACACCTTC CASSVVQGANDLEGYTF
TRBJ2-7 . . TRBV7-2 TGTGCCAGCAGCTTCGGAGCAGGGAACCACGAGCAGTACTTC CASSFGAGNHEQYF
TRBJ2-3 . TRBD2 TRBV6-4 TGTGCCAGCAGCGCCCAGCGGGGGAGCACAGATACGCAGTATTTT CASSAQRGSTDTQYF
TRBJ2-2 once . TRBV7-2 TGTGCCAGCAGCCCTACCCCTTCTCCCGGGGAGCTGTTTTTT CASSPTPSPGELFF
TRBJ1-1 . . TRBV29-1 TGCAGCGTGCCAACCTTTGAGTCCGACACCACTGAAGCTTTCTTT CSVPTFESDTTEAFF
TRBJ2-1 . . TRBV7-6 TGTGCCAGCAGCTTATCTAGGCTAGCGTGGGGAAATGAGCAGTTCTTC CASSLSRLAWGNEQFF
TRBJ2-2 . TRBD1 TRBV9 TGTGCCAGCAGCACCTCCCGGACAGGGATCGACACCGGGGAGCTGTTTTTT CASSTSRTGIDTGELFF
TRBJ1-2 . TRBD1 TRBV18 TGTGCCAGCTCACCAGGGATACTGACAGGGGAACAGAATGGCTACACCTTC CASSPGILTGEQNGYTF
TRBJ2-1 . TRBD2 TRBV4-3 TGCGCCAGCAGCCAAGAACCCAGCGGGGGCTACAATGAGCAGTTCTTC CASSQEPSGGYNEQFF
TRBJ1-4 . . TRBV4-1 TGCGCCAGCAGCCAAGAGGCCAGGGCTAATGAAAAACTGTTTTTT CASSQEARANEKLFF
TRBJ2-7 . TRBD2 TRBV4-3 TGCGCCAGCAGCCAAGTAGCGGGGGGTCGAAGCGAGCAGTACTTC CASSQVAGGRSEQYF
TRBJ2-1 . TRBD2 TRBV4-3 TGCGCCAGCAGCCAAGTGCGGGGGGGCCGGGAGCAGTTCTTC CASSQVRGGREQFF
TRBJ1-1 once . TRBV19 TGTGCCAGTAGATTAGGGGCGAACACTGAAGCTTTCTTT CASRLGANTEAFF
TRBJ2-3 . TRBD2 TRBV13 TGTGCCAGCGTGGCTAGCGGGGCGGGGAGCACAGATACGCAGTATTTT CASVASGAGSTDTQYF
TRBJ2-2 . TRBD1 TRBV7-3 TGTGCCAGCAGCCTGGGGGACAGAGCCCACACCGGGGAGCTGTTTTTT CASSLGDRAHTGELFF
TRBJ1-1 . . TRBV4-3 TGCGCCAGCAGCCAAGCGGCAGAGGCGGGCACTGAAGCTTTCTTT CASSQAAEAGTEAFF
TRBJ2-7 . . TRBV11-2 TGTGCCAGCAGCTTCGGCGGGACCTACGAGCAGTACTTC CASSFGGTYEQYF
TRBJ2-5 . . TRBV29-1 TGCAGCTCCTATCGCGGGCCCCAAGAGACCCAGTACTTC CSSYRGPQETQYF
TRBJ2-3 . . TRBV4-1 TGCGCCAGCAGCCAGGTTTTCGCGGATACGCAGTATTTT CASSQVFADTQYF
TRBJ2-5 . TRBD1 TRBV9 TGTGCCAGCAGCGTAGCTGGGACAGGAGGAGAGACCCAGTACTTC CASSVAGTGGETQYF
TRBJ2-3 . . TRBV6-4 TGTGCCAGCAGTGGCGGTAGCACAGATACGCAGTATTTT CASSGGSTDTQYF
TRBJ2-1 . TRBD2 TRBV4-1 TGCGCCAGCAGCCCCGCCGGGGGGGCGGGACAGTTCTTC CASSPAGGAGQFF
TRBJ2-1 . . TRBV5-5 TGTGCCAGCAGCCCGGGGGGCCCCGGGTCCTACAATGAGCAGTTCTTC CASSPGGPGSYNEQFF
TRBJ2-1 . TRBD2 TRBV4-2 TGTGCCAGCAGCCCGACTTCCGGGACTAGCGCCCCTGAGCAGTTCTTC CASSPTSGTSAPEQFF
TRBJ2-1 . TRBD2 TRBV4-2 TGTGCCAGCAGCGCGGGGGGTGGTGAGCAGTTCTTC CASSAGGGEQFF
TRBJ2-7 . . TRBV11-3 TGTGCCAGCAGCTTAGATCGCAGCTCCTACGAGCAGTACTTC CASSLDRSSYEQYF
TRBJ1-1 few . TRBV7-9 TGTGCCAGCAGCTTAAACGGTGTGAACACTGAAGCTTTCTTT CASSLNGVNTEAFF
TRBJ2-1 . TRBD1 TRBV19 TGTGCCAGTAGTATATTGGGACAGGGATTTAGTGAGCAGTTCTTC CASSILGQGFSEQFF
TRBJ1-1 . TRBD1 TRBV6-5 TGTGCCAGCAGTCCCTTGACAGGGGCGAACACTGAAGCTTTCTTT CASSPLTGANTEAFF
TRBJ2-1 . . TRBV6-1 TGTGCCAGCGTCGGGTGGGGGGACAATGAGCAGTTCTTC CASVGWGDNEQFF
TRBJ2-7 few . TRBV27 TGTGCCAGCAGTTTACACGGACAGAAGTTCGCCTACGAGCAGTACTTC CASSLHGQKFAYEQYF
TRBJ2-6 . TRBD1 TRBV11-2 TGTGCCAGCAGCCCTCCGGGACAGGCCTCTGGGGCCAACGTCCTGACTTTC CASSPPGQASGANVLTF
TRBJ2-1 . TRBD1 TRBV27 TGTGCCAGCAGTTTACCGGGACAGGGGTACAATGAGCAGTTCTTC CASSLPGQGYNEQFF
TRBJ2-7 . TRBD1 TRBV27 TGTGCCAGCCGTAGGGGACAGACCCACTACGAGCAGTACTTC CASRRGQTHYEQYF
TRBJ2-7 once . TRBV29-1 TGCAGCGTTCGCGAGGGCTACGAGCAGTACTTC CSVREGYEQYF
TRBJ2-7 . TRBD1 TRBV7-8 TGTGCCAGCAGCTTAGAAACCGGGACAGGGGACTACGAGCAGTACTTC CASSLETGTGDYEQYF
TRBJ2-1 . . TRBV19 TGTGCCAGTAGTATTACCCTGGACTACGACAATGAGCAGTTCTTC CASSITLDYDNEQFF
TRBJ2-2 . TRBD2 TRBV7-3 TGTGCCAGCAGCTTCCCTTCAGCGGGGGGGGTAGGAGACACCGGGGAGCTGTTTTTT CASSFPSAGGVGDTGELFF
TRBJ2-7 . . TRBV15 TGTGCCACCAGCAGAGATGGGGAGGGCAGGGGCGTCCACGAGCAGTACTTC CATSRDGEGRGVHEQYF
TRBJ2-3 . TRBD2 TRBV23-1 TGCGCCAGCAGTCAACTAGGACTTAGCGGGGGTCCTGATGGTGCAGATACGCAGTATTTT CASSQLGLSGGPDGADTQYF
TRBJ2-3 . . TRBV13 TGTGCCAGCAGCTCCGGGTCCGATACGCAGTATTTT CASSSGSDTQYF
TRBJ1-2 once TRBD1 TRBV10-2 TGCGCCAGCAGTGAGGCAGGGGGCAAGGGTGGCTACACCTTC CASSEAGGKGGYTF
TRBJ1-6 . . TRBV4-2 TGTGCCAGCAGCCAAGATCCCAGGGCTCGGGTCTCACCCCTCCACTTT CASSQDPRARVSPLHF
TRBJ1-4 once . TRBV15 TGTGCCACCGGAGGGTGGGCAACAACTAATGAAAAACTGTTTTTT CATGGWATTNEKLFF
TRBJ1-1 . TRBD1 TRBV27 TGTGCCAGCAGTGAACAGGGGGCGCACACTGAAGCTTTCTTT CASSEQGAHTEAFF